This T cell receptor beta chain was profiled in a study of T cell repertoires in cytomegalovirus infection. Study-level background: From public TCR beta signatures came an indication of both CMV infection and matching HLA type. Study-wide results and caveats: Predominance within the ex vivo response was attributable to HLA-C-restricted CMV-specific TCR beta clonotypes. Based on cumulative public TCR beta family frequency, carriers of CMV plus the relevant HLA were identified.

J was trimmed by 2 bases and V by 5 bases; bases with no gene match: 4. Germline loops: CDR1 SSHAT, CDR2 FNYEAQ (reference sequence). The CDR3 extends over 14 amino acids. TCRdb used MiXCR to reprocess the reads, holding one entry per CDR3 protein. Of 200,000 to 300,000 distinct CDR3 sequences listed, around 12% are singletons. This clonotype was observed a handful of times. Its antigen remains unidentified. Sequenced input: PBMCs. The V gene is TRBV7-7, the J gene TRBJ2-3; 7 bases align to TRBD1. The receptor comes from a human donor in good health (CMV status not recorded). Some clones in this sample may be carry-over from other donors' samples. CDR3: CASSTGVVTDTQYF. In DNA form, the CDR3 reads TGTGCCAGCAGCACAGGGGTGGTCACAGATACGCAGTATTTT.